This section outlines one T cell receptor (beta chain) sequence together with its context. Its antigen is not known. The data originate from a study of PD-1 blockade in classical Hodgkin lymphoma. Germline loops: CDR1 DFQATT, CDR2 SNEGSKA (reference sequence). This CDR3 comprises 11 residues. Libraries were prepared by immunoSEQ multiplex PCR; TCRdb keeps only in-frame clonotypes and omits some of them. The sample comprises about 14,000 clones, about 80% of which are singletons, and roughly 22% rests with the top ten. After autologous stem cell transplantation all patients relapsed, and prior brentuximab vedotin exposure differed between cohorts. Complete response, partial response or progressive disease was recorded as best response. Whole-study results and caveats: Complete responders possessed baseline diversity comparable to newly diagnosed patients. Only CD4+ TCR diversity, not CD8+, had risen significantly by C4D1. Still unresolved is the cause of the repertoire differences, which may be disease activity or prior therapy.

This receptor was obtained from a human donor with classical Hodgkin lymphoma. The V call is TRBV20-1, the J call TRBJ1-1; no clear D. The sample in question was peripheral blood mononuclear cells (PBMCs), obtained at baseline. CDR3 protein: CVALLNTEAFF. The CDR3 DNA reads TGCGTCGCCCTTTTGAACACTGAAGCTTTCTTT.